The 18 T cell receptor beta chains reported below all come from one sample, sequenced in a study of PD-1 blockade in mismatch repair-deficient tumors. Profiled with immunoSEQ multiplex PCR; TCRdb holds only in-frame clones, not every one. The sample comprises fewer than 100,000 clones, roughly 80% of which are singletons, and 2.6% rests with the top ten. The starting material was peripheral blood, obtained 12 weeks after starting pembrolizumab. These receptors originate from an adult with mismatch repair-deficient cancer.

V and J are TRBV9 and TRBJ2-2; D not certain. The V end was cut by 4 bases, the J end by 1 base, with 5 bases between. Germline-derived CDR1 and CDR2 are SGDLS and YYNGEE. This CDR3 spans 13 amino acids. The chain's CDR3 is CASSLLNTGELFF. CDR3 nucleotides: TGTGCCAGCAGCCTATTGAACACCGGGGAGCTGTTTTTT.

V usage is TRBV15 and J usage is TRBJ1-4, with D unresolved. Germline lookup yields CDR1 LNHNV and CDR2 YYDKDF (reference sequence). CDR3 length: 15 amino acids. Deletions cut 0 bases from V and 12 bases from J, with 17 bases between. The chain's CDR3 is CATSRDSGHLGELFF. CDR3 DNA: TGTGCCACCAGCAGAGATTCAGGCCACCTTGGGGAACTGTTTTTT.

The V gene is TRBV7-2, the J gene TRBJ2-1, with D tentatively TRBD2 (5 bases). V lost 1 base to trimming and J lost 3 bases, with 19 bases between them. Germline values: CDR1 SGHTA, CDR2 FQGNSA. CDR3 size: 18 residues. The CDR3 loop reads CASSLEVASVASYNEQFF. The CDR3 nucleotides read TGTGCCAGCAGCTTAGAGGTTGCTTCGGTAGCGAGCTACAATGAGCAGTTCTTC.

The chain has TRBV27 and TRBJ1-1; no definite D call. The CDR3 length is 15 residues. The V end was cut by 5 bases, the J end by 1 base, with 14 bases between. Germline CDR1 is MNHEY and CDR2 is SMNVEV (reference sequence). The CDR3 protein is CASSPGPGKNTEAFF. CDR3 sequence (DNA): TGTGCCAGCAGTCCCGGGCCAGGAAAGAACACTGAAGCTTTCTTT.

This chain links TRBV5-1 with TRBJ2-2; D perhaps matches TRBD1 (6 bases). The CDR3 length is 15 residues. CDR1 and CDR2 (germline): SGHRS, YFSETQ. The V end was cut by 4 bases, the J end by 7 bases, with 17 bases between. The CDR3 sequence: CASSTTRGSGGELFF. CDR3 coding DNA: TGCGCCAGCAGCACCACCAGGGGATCTGGCGGGGAGCTGTTTTTT.

The chain uses TRBV11-3 and TRBJ2-5, with 7 bases fitting TRBD1. Germline-derived CDR1 and CDR2 are SGHNT and YENEEA. Losses at the gene ends were 4 bases for V and 4 bases for J; bases not matched to a gene: 0. This CDR3 has 12 residues. CDR3 residues: CASSSGGETQYF. The CDR3 DNA is TGTGCCAGCAGCTCAGGGGGAGAGACCCAGTACTTC.

The chain's CDR3 is CASSDRVLRMGNQPQHF. The DNA of the CDR3 is TGTGCCAGCAGTGACCGGGTCCTTCGGATGGGCAATCAGCCCCAGCATTTT. The chain couples TRBV2 to TRBJ1-5, with D unresolved. CDR1 and CDR2 (germline): SNHLY, FYNNEI. This CDR3 spans 17 amino acids. Trimming took off 3 bases at V and 2 bases at J, with 17 bases between the two ends. Together with reference TRBV2 and TRBJ1-5, the CDR3 gives the full variable domain: EPEVTQTPSHQVTQMGQEVILRCVPISNHLYFYWYRQILGQKVEFLVSFYNNEISEKSEIFDDQFSVERPDGSNFTLKIRSTKLEDSAMYFCASSDRVLRMGNQPQHFGDGTRLSIL.

The V gene is TRBV9, the J gene TRBJ2-1; D is unclear. The CDR3 spans 15 residues. Germline V lookup: CDR1 SGDLS, CDR2 YYNGEE. Trimming removed 0 bases at V and 3 bases at J, with 10 bases between. The CDR3 here is CASSVDHMNYNEQFF. For the CDR3, the DNA is TGTGCCAGCAGCGTAGATCATATGAACTACAATGAGCAGTTCTTC.

This clone has a single count. V and J are TRBV9 and TRBJ2-1; 13 bases map to TRBD2. There are 16 residues in the CDR3. The J segment lost 8 bases and the V segment lost 3 bases, leaving 8 bases of the junction unmatched. The germline gives CDR1 SGDLS, CDR2 YYNGEE. CDR3 sequence: CASSEMGLAGLDEQFF. The CDR3 nucleotides are TGTGCCAGCAGCGAAATGGGACTAGCGGGACTCGATGAGCAGTTCTTC.

The V and J genes are TRBV27 and TRBJ1-2, with no clear D. From germline, CDR1 is MNHEY and CDR2 SMNVEV (reference sequence). The CDR3 sequence is 13 residues long. Between the trimmed V and J ends, which lost 0 bases and 4 bases, there was a span of 6 bases. DNA for the CDR3: TGTGCCAGCAGTTTATCAGGGATCTATGGCTACACCTTC. Its protein is CASSLSGIYGYTF.

This clone was picked up a small number of times. V gene TRBV6-1 combines with J gene TRBJ2-7, with D tentatively TRBD1 or TRBD2 (5 bases each). The CDR3 totals 15 residues. Trimming pared 1 base from V and 7 bases from J, leaving 17 bases between. Germline V lookup: CDR1 MNHNS, CDR2 SASEGT. CDR3 residues: CASSEGYGTATEQYF. CDR3 DNA sequence: TGTGCCAGCAGTGAAGGCTACGGGACGGCGACTGAGCAGTACTTC.

CDR3 in amino acids: CASSLGTGGADTQYF. The CDR3, as DNA: TGTGCCAGCAGCTTGGGGACAGGGGGCGCAGATACGCAGTATTTT. The chain links TRBV7-3 to TRBJ2-3; the match to TRBD1 covers 12 bases. The V gene's germline CDR1 is SGHTA and CDR2 FQGTGA. Trimming cost V 3 bases and J 4 bases; bases outside gene matches: 2. CDR3 length equals 15 residues.

The chain couples TRBV5-1 to TRBJ2-3; 10 positions agree with TRBD2. The V gene end was trimmed by 2 bases and the J gene end by 4 bases; junction bases not matched to a gene: 4. The CDR3 has 15 residues. Per the germline V gene, CDR1 is SGHRS and CDR2 is YFSETQ. In DNA, the CDR3 is TGCGCCAGCAGCTTCGGGACTAGCGTTTCAGATACGCAGTATTTT. Its protein is CASSFGTSVSDTQYF.

The chain couples TRBV6-1 to TRBJ1-1; 8 bases agree with TRBD1. Germline lookup yields CDR1 MNHNS and CDR2 SASEGT. The V segment lost 7 bases and the J segment 9 bases; nucleotides outside the gene matches: 10. CDR3 length: 13 amino acids. The CDR3 DNA reads as TGTGCCAGCACCACCGGGACAGGCACCAAAGCTTTCTTT. Translation: CASTTGTGTKAFF.

The chain recombines TRBV5-4 with TRBJ1-2; D possibly corresponds to TRBD1 (6 bases). V was trimmed by 4 bases and J by 3 bases, leaving 7 bases between them. This CDR3 region has 12 residues. Germline values: CDR1 SGHNT, CDR2 YYREEE (reference sequence). The CDR3 coding sequence is TGTGCCAGCAGCCGGACAGACTATGGCTACACCTTC. It yields the protein CASSRTDYGYTF.

This clone was recorded only once. The chain recombines TRBV2 with TRBJ2-3, with D perhaps being TRBD1 or TRBD2 (5 bases each). Deletions cut 7 bases from V and 2 bases from J, with 13 bases between. The CDR3 loop spans 14 amino acids. Germline-derived CDR1 and CDR2 are SNHLY and FYNNEI. The CDR3 protein is CASIEGPNTDTQYF. The CDR3 DNA is TGTGCCAGCATCGAGGGACCCAACACAGATACGCAGTATTTT.

The chain links TRBV6-1 to TRBJ2-3, with D possibly matching TRBD2 (6 bases). V lost 0 bases to trimming and J lost 11 bases, with 15 bases between them. This CDR3 is built from 14 residues. Germline loops: CDR1 MNHNS, CDR2 SASEGT. CDR3 sequence: CASSEATGVHKQYF. CDR3 bases: TGTGCCAGCAGTGAAGCAACGGGAGTCCATAAGCAGTATTTT.

This chain joins TRBV7-9 and TRBJ2-1; TRBD2 aligns across 7 bases. The V segment lost 1 base and the J segment 10 bases; nucleotides outside the gene matches: 13. This CDR3 has 16 amino acids. Germline assignment: CDR1 SEHNR and CDR2 FQNEAQ (reference sequence). CDR3: CASSLGGAGFLREQFF. CDR3 DNA: TGTGCCAGCAGCTTAGGCGGAGCGGGGTTTTTACGGGAGCAGTTCTTC.